Listed below are T cell receptor beta chains from one sample, sequenced in a study of identifying expanded T cells in peripheral blood. Sequenced by immunoSEQ multiplex PCR; TCRdb stores in-frame clones only, minus some. The table includes around 100,000 clones, about 89% detected once. The sequencing input was blood. The receptors stem from a person between 18 and 70 years old in good health. CDR3s leave out the opening cysteine and the closing phenylalanine or tryptophan. The order of the fields is J gene, V gene, D gene, CDR3 protein. D genes are given only for firm matches.

TRBJ1-2 | TRBV7-9 | - | ASSFANANYGYT
TRBJ2-1 | TRBV5-6 | TRBD2 | ARPPSGGRDEQF
TRBJ2-2 | TRBV4-3 | TRBD1 | ASSQEPQGVSNTGELF
TRBJ2-7 | TRBV15 | - | ATSTPDREQY
TRBJ2-7 | TRBV4-1 | - | ASSQVHSYSYEQY
TRBJ2-7 | TRBV11-2 | TRBD1 | ASSRSTGTGAHEQY
TRBJ1-4 | TRBV2 | - | ASSSGGEKLF
TRBJ2-5 | TRBV6-6 | - | ASSYSWSWETQY
TRBJ2-7 | TRBV7-9 | TRBD2 | ASSLGLAGHEQY
TRBJ1-6 | TRBV4-3 | - | ASSYLEDSYNSPLH